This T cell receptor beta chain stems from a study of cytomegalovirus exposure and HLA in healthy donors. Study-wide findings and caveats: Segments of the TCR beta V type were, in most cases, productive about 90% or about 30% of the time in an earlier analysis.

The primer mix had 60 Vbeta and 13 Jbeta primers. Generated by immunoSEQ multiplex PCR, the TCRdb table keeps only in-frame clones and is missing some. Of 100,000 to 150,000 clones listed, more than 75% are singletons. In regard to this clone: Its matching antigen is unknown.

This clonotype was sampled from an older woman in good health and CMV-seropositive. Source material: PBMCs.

In DNA form, the CDR3 reads TGCGCCAGCAGCCAGGCGGCCGCTGGGGGCGCTAGCACAGATACGCAGTATTTT. Protein sequence: CASSQAAAGGASTDTQYF. This chain uses TRBV4-3 with TRBJ2-3; possibly TRBD1 for D (6 bases). The CDR3 length is 18 residues. Deletions cut 3 bases from V and 0 bases from J, with 19 bases between. CDR1 is LGHNA, CDR2 YSLEER, per germline.